The next 26 T cell receptor beta chains were all read from a single sample in a study of Tregs in tolerant kidney transplant recipients. Data came from immunoSEQ multiplex PCR; TCRdb stores just in-frame clones and leaves some out. Its table records approximately 35,000 clones. The material sequenced was CD8+ T cells from blood, taken before the transplant. The receptors shown here come from a human donor who received a combined kidney and bone marrow transplant.

The CDR3 reads CSHRQTQETQYF. CDR3 DNA, as far as it was read: TGCAGCCATAGACAGACCCAAGAGACC. The chain combines TRBV29-1 with TRBJ2-5; tentatively, D is TRBD1 (5 bases). The CDR3 end falls 3 residues outside the read, so it is completed with the germline J gene. The germline gives CDR1 SQVTM, CDR2 ANQGSEA. The CDR3 sequence is 12 residues long. V dropped 8 bases and J dropped 1 base, with 11 bases sitting between them.

As concerns this clone: The missing CDR3 end, 3 residues past where the read stops, is filled in from the germline J gene. The chain carries TRBV6-2 or TRBV6-3 and TRBJ2-1, with 9 positions matching TRBD2. Per the germline V gene, CDR1 is MNHEY and CDR2 is SVGEGT. V dropped 4 bases and J dropped 4; count of bases not matched to a gene: 8. CDR3 length equals 16 residues. The chain's CDR3 is CASSFLLAGRYNEQFF. Partial CDR3 DNA: TGTGCCAGCAGTTTCTTACTAGCGGGCCGTTACAATGAG.

Concerning this clone: The observed sequence ends 3 residues before the CDR3 terminus, with the missing tail filled in from the germline J gene. The chain uses TRBV29-1 and TRBJ1-1; D unresolved. There are 11 residues in the CDR3. CDR1 SQVTM and CDR2 ANQGSEA come from the germline V gene. Trimming took 4 bases from V and 3 from J, leaving 6 bases between them. The CDR3 DNA, read in part, is TGCAGCGTTGCAGACGACACTGAA. This translates into CSVADDTE. The complete CDR3 protein is CSVADDTEAFF.

About this clone itself: The read terminates 3 residues ahead of where the CDR3 ends, so the germline J gene completes it. V and J are TRBV29-1 and TRBJ2-4; D not resolved. This CDR3 contains 11 residues. Trimming removed 4 bases at V and 8 bases at J, with 9 bases between. Germline values: CDR1 SQVTM, CDR2 ANQGSEA. The CDR3 sequence: CSVVSVYIQYF. The sequenced part of the CDR3 DNA is TGCAGCGTTGTTTCCGTGTACATT.

A remark on this clone: The read finishes 3 residues shy of the CDR3 end, and the germline J gene is used to complete it. The chain couples TRBV19 to TRBJ2-1; TRBD2 agrees at 11 bases. V lost 1 base to trimming and J lost 3 bases; unmatched junction nucleotides: 5. The CDR3 loop spans 17 amino acids. Germline CDR1 and CDR2: LNHDA and SQIVND (reference sequence). The CDR3 DNA, read in part, is TGTGCCAGTAGTATAGGGGGGACTAGCGGAATCTACAATGAG. Translated, it gives CASSIGGTSGIYNE. The full CDR3 protein is CASSIGGTSGIYNEQFF. The full variable domain, rest sourced from reference TRBV19 and TRBJ2-1, is DGGITQSPKYLFRKEGQNVTLSCEQNLNHDAMYWYRQDPGQGLRLIYYSQIVNDFQKGDIAEGYSVSREKKESFPLTVTSAQKNPTAFYLCASSIGGTSGIYNEQFFGPGTRLTVL.

CDR3 residues: CASSQLAGPPYEQYF. The CDR3 DNA, read in part, is TGTGCCAGCAGCCAACTAGCGGGGCCACCCTACGAG. The J gene is TRBJ2-7, the V gene TRBV7-2, with TRBD2 matching over 10 bases. The read ends 3 residues early relative to the CDR3; the germline J gene fills the gap. The CDR3 extends over 15 amino acids. Trimming cost V 5 bases and J 2 bases; bases outside gene matches: 6. Germline CDR1 SGHTA, CDR2 FQGNSA.

Comments on this clone: The missing CDR3 end, 3 residues past where the read stops, is filled in from the germline J gene. The chain joins TRBV30 to TRBJ1-4; D is uncertain. V lost 6 bases to trimming and J lost 0 bases, with 14 bases between them. Germline V gene lookup returns CDR1 GTSNPN and CDR2 SVGIG (reference sequence). CDR3 size: 15 residues. CDR3 sequence reads: CACLSVSPTNEKLFF. The part of the CDR3 DNA that was read is TGTGCCTGCCTTAGCGTTTCCCCAACTAATGAAAAA.

Points on this clone: The CDR3 goes on 3 residues after the read ends, and that part is filled in from the germline J gene. The chain couples TRBV13 to TRBJ2-1; TRBD2 agrees at 11 bases. There are 16 residues in the CDR3. Germline CDR1 and CDR2: PRHDT and FYEKMQ (reference sequence). The J segment lost 0 bases and the V segment lost 6 bases, leaving 4 bases of the junction unmatched. This CDR3 is CASSLAGGLSYNEQFF. CDR3 DNA (partial): TGTGCCAGCAGTCTAGCGGGAGGACTCTCCTACAATGAG.

Remarks on this clone: The CDR3 end falls 3 residues outside the read, so it is completed with the germline J gene. The chain couples TRBV6-1 to TRBJ2-3; 8 nucleotides agree with TRBD2. J gave up 0 bases and V 2 bases, and 7 bases lay outside the gene matches. The CDR3 runs 17 residues. In germline, CDR1 is MNHNS, CDR2 SASEGT. The CDR3 DNA, read in part, is TGTGCCAGCAGTGAATGGGAACTAGCGGAAAGCACAGATACG. Protein sequence: CASSEWELAESTDT. The complete CDR3 reads CASSEWELAESTDTQYF.

The DNA read from the CDR3 is TGCGCCAGCAGCTCGACGGGGGAGGGC. This gives the protein CASSSTGEG. The full CDR3 protein reads CASSSTGEGYTF. The V and J genes are TRBV5-1 and TRBJ1-2; D possibly corresponds to TRBD1 (5 bases). The read comes to an end 3 residues before the CDR3 does, leaving the germline J gene to fill in the end. Germline V gene data show CDR1 as SGHRS and CDR2 as YFSETQ. The CDR3 is 12 residues long.

About this clone itself: The DNA ends 3 residues before the CDR3 does, and the rest of the CDR3 is filled in from the germline J gene. V is TRBV7-8 and J is TRBJ1-2; tentative D call: TRBD1 (6 bases). The V and J ends lost 5 bases and 4 bases respectively, with 20 bases between them. In germline, CDR1 is SGHVS, CDR2 FQNEAQ. The CDR3 has 16 amino acids. CDR3 sequence reads: CASSLEPGGPLYGYTF. CDR3 DNA (partial): TGTGCCAGCAGCCTCGAACCGGGGGGCCCCCTCTATGGC. Full variable domain (missing parts from reference TRBV7-8 and TRBJ1-2): GAGVSQSPRYKVAKRGQDVALRCDPISGHVSLFWYQQALGQGPEFLTYFQNEAQLDKSGLPSDRFFAERPEGSVSTLKIQRTQQEDSAVYLCASSLEPGGPLYGYTFGSGTRLTVV.

Remarks on this clone: The read terminates 3 residues before the CDR3 end, so the remaining end is supplied by the germline J gene. The chain couples TRBV7-9 to TRBJ2-7, with D tentatively TRBD1 (8 bases). This CDR3 contains 15 residues. Germline CDR1 is SEHNR and CDR2 is FQNEAQ (reference sequence). The V gene lost 8 bases and the J gene lost 2 bases, with 19 bases spanning the gap. Partial CDR3 DNA: TGTGCCAGCTCCGGGGGGACAGGAGAGACCTACGAG. As protein: CASSGGTGETYE. The CDR3 reads in full as CASSGGTGETYEQYF.

A word on this clone: The read is 3 residues too short to cover the CDR3 end, so that end is filled in from the germline J gene. V and J are TRBV19 and TRBJ1-1, with TRBD1 matching over 10 bases. Germline V gene lookup returns CDR1 LNHDA and CDR2 SQIVND (reference sequence). The CDR3 contains 14 residues. V trimming: 6 bases; J trimming: 5 bases; junction bases outside the gene matches: 6. The CDR3 bases that were read are TGTGCCAGTAGCGTGACAGGGGGCGAGACTGAA. It is translated as CASSVTGGETE. The whole CDR3 region reads CASSVTGGETEAFF.

As to this clone: The CDR3 is cut off 3 residues early in the read; its end comes from the germline J gene. The gene calls are TRBV7-2 and TRBJ1-2; possibly TRBD1 for D (6 bases). V was trimmed by 4 bases and J by 2 bases, leaving 11 bases between them. Germline CDR1 reads SGHTA; CDR2 reads FQGNSA. The CDR3 covers 14 residues. The CDR3 here is CASSSWTVNYGYTF. Partial CDR3 DNA: TGTGCCAGCAGCTCCTGGACAGTGAACTATGGC.

About this clone: The DNA ends 3 residues before the CDR3 does, and the rest of the CDR3 is filled in from the germline J gene. The chain carries TRBV10-1 and TRBJ1-1; D might be TRBD1 (6 bases). The CDR3 is made up of 15 amino acids. Trimming pared 4 bases from V and 3 bases from J, leaving 15 bases between. Germline V gene data show CDR1 as WNHNN and CDR2 as SYGVQD (reference sequence). CDR3 residues: CASSAGQTLHTEAFF. Partial CDR3 DNA: TGCGCCAGCAGTGCAGGACAGACTCTTCACACTGAA.

About this clone itself: The CDR3 end lies 3 residues beyond the end of the read and is filled in from the germline J gene. The gene calls are TRBV7-6 and TRBJ2-3, with 8 bases aligning to TRBD2. CDR1 is SGHVS, CDR2 FNYEAQ, per germline. V shed 0 bases and J 2 bases; nucleotides not matched to a gene: 10. This CDR3 region has 18 residues. Incomplete CDR3 DNA: TGTGCCAGCAGCTTAGCCCACGGCAGCGGGGGAAACACAGATACG. The encoded protein is CASSLAHGSGGNTDT. In full, the CDR3 reads CASSLAHGSGGNTDTQYF.

As concerns this clone: Read data end 3 residues before the CDR3 end; the end is taken from the germline J gene. This chain connects TRBV2 to TRBJ2-7, with D maybe TRBD2 (5 bases). Germline CDR1 reads SNHLY; CDR2 reads FYNNEI. The CDR3 spans 14 residues. V gave up 4 bases and J gave up 6 bases, with 16 bases separating them. The CDR3 protein is CASSGSGVPIEQYF. The part of the CDR3 DNA that was read is TGTGCCAGCAGTGGCTCCGGGGTTCCTATCGAG.

A word on this clone: With the read ending 3 residues before the CDR3 end, the germline J gene is used to fill in that end. The V gene is TRBV5-6, the J gene TRBJ2-5, with 7 nucleotides matching TRBD1. CDR1 is SGHDT, CDR2 YYEEEE, per germline. J was trimmed by 1 base and V by 3 bases; bases with no gene match: 3. CDR3 size: 14 residues. Partial CDR3 DNA: TGTGCCAGCAGCTCAGGGACAGCCCAAGAGACC. It encodes CASSSGTAQET. Given in full, the CDR3 is CASSSGTAQETQYF.

Concerning this clone itself: The read gets to within 3 residues of the CDR3 end, and the germline J gene fills in the rest. The gene calls are TRBV7-8 and TRBJ2-7; D possibly corresponds to TRBD2 (6 bases). Germline V CDR1 and CDR2: SGHVS, FQNEAQ. This CDR3 has 13 residues. V dropped 1 base and J dropped 6 bases, with 10 bases sitting between them. The part of the CDR3 DNA that was read is TGTGCCAGCAGCTTAGGTCTCGGGGGCGAG. Translation gives CASSLGLGGE. The full CDR3 protein is CASSLGLGGEQYF.

A note on this clone: The CDR3 end falls 3 residues outside the read, so it is completed with the germline J gene. The rearrangement joins TRBV19 to TRBJ1-4; 9 bases are shared with TRBD1. Germline V gene sequence: CDR1 LNHDA, CDR2 SQIVND (reference sequence). The ends lost 3 bases at V and 8 bases at J; junction bases unmatched: 4. The CDR3 contains 14 residues. CDR3 amino acids: CASSIWDRDEKLFF. Incomplete CDR3 DNA: TGTGCCAGTAGTATTTGGGACAGGGACGAAAAA.

On this clone itself: The CDR3 end falls 3 residues outside the read, so it is completed with the germline J gene. The chain is built from TRBV28 and TRBJ2-3; 9 positions match TRBD2. The CDR3 sequence is 15 residues long. Germline assignment: CDR1 MDHEN and CDR2 SYDVKM. Trimming removed 3 bases from V and 3 bases from J; junction bases left unmatched: 4. CDR3 amino acids: CASSFGGRDTDTQYF. CDR3 DNA, as far as it was read: TGTGCCAGCAGTTTCGGCGGGAGGGATACAGATACG.

Concerning this clone: The read falls 3 residues short of the CDR3 end, and the missing part is taken from the germline J gene. The chain couples TRBV5-1 to TRBJ2-1, with 9 bases that match TRBD1. Germline V gives CDR1 SGHRS, CDR2 YFSETQ. CDR3 size: 15 residues. V was clipped by 4 bases and J by 5 bases; unmatched bases: 7. The CDR3 loop reads CASSPTDRGHNEQFF. Partial CDR3 DNA: TGCGCCAGCAGCCCTACGGACAGGGGACACAATGAG.

A remark on this clone: The read halts 3 residues ahead of the CDR3 end, with the missing end drawn from the germline J gene. The V and J genes are TRBV19 and TRBJ1-2; 8 bases match TRBD1. With 5 bases clipped from V and 5 bases from J, the junction kept 28 bases outside the gene matches. The CDR3 contains 21 residues. The V gene's germline CDR1 is LNHDA and CDR2 SQIVND (reference sequence). CDR3: CASSPLPGQVATRHTSYGYTF. The sequenced CDR3 bases are TGTGCCAGTAGTCCACTCCCGGGACAGGTCGCAACCCGGCACACGTCTTATGGC.

As for this clone: Sequencing ends 3 residues short of the CDR3 end; the germline J gene provides the rest. The V call is TRBV5-1, the J call TRBJ1-1; 9 bases agree with TRBD1. V lost 6 bases and J lost 4; bases outside the gene matches: 10. From germline, CDR1 is SGHRS and CDR2 YFSETQ. This CDR3 has 15 residues. The sequenced CDR3 bases are TGCGCCAGCACGCCCGGTTCGACAGGGGGCACTGAA. It encodes CASTPGSTGGTE. The entire CDR3 sequence reads CASTPGSTGGTEAFF.

A note on this clone: The read falls 3 residues short of the CDR3 end, and the missing part is taken from the germline J gene. The chain links TRBV7-6 to TRBJ2-3; 14 positions agree with TRBD2. CDR1 and CDR2 (germline): SGHVS, FNYEAQ. The CDR3 length is 17 residues. V gave up 2 bases and J gave up 2 bases; unmatched junction bases: 3. CDR3 DNA (partial): TGTGCCAGCAGCTTAAAGGGACTAGCGGGAGTCACAGATACG. Its protein is CASSLKGLAGVTDT. The whole CDR3 protein is CASSLKGLAGVTDTQYF.

Remarks on this clone: The CDR3 extends 3 residues past the end of the read, so its final part is completed from the germline J gene. The chain couples TRBV19 to TRBJ1-2; D remains unclear. The CDR3 consists of 14 residues. CDR1 is LNHDA, CDR2 SQIVND, per germline (reference sequence). Trimming removed 1 base at V and 3 bases at J, with 9 bases between. CDR3 protein: CASSIAVAYYGYTF. The sequenced CDR3 bases are TGTGCCAGTAGTATAGCGGTCGCCTACTATGGC.